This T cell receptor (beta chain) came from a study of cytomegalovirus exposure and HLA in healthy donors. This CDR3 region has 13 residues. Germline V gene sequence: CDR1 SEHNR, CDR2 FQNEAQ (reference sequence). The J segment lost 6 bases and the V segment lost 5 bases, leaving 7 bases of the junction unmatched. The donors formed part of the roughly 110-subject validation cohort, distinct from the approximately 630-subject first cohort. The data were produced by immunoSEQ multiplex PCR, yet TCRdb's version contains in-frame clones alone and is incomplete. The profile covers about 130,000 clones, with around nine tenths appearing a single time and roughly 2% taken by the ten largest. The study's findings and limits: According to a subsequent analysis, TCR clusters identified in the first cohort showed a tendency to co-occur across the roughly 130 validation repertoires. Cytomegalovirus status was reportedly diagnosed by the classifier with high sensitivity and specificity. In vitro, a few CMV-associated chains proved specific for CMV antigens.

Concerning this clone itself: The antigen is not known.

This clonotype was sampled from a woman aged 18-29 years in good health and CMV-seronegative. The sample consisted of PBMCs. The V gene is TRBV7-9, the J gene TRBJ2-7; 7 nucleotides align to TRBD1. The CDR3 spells CASSAPGTAEQYF. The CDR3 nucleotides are TGTGCCAGCAGCGCCCCGGGGACAGCCGAGCAGTACTTC.